The 3 T cell receptor beta chains presented below share a single source sample, sequenced in a study of chemoradiotherapy in HPV16-positive cancers. The data were produced by immunoSEQ multiplex PCR, yet TCRdb's version contains in-frame clones alone and is incomplete. Altogether roughly 15,000 clones are present, over 70% being singletons, with the ten largest covering about 9.5%. This material was obtained from a patient who underwent chemoradiotherapy. The receptors come from a human donor with HPV-associated anogenital cancer.

This chain connects TRBV4-3 to TRBJ2-2; D unresolved. Trimming shortened V by 1 base and J by 1 base, and 7 bases separated the two germline ends. Per germline, CDR1 LGHNA and CDR2 YSLEER. The CDR3 length is 15 residues. The CDR3 sequence is CASSQGAVNTGELFF. The CDR3 coding sequence is TGCGCCAGCAGCCAAGGTGCAGTGAACACCGGGGAGCTGTTTTTT.

The gene calls are TRBV5-5 and TRBJ1-6; possible D gene TRBD1, 5 bases. V was trimmed by 1 base and J by 5 bases, leaving 19 bases between them. This CDR3 has 18 amino acids. The germline CDR1 and CDR2 sequences are SGHKS and YYEKEE (reference sequence). The CDR3 loop reads CASSLRTARVVNNSPLHF. In nucleotides, the CDR3 is TGTGCCAGCAGCTTGCGAACAGCCAGGGTGGTAAATAATTCACCCCTCCACTTT.

This clone was recorded a few times. The rearrangement uses TRBV28 and TRBJ2-7, with D perhaps being TRBD1 or TRBD2 (6 bases each). The CDR3 is 15 amino acids. V lost 3 bases and J 4 bases, leaving 16 bases between the germline ends. The germline CDR1 and CDR2 sequences are MDHEN and SYDVKM. CDR3 coding DNA: TGTGCCAGCAGTTTGGAGGAGGGGGTAGTTTACGAGCAGTACTTC. It codes for CASSLEEGVVYEQYF. The complete variable domain, with remaining parts taken from reference TRBV28 and TRBJ2-7, reads DVKVTQSSRYLVKRTGEKVFLECVQDMDHENMFWYRQDPGLGLRLIYFSYDVKMKEKGDIPEGYSVSREKKERFSLILESASTNQTSMYLCASSLEEGVVYEQYFGPGTRLTVT.